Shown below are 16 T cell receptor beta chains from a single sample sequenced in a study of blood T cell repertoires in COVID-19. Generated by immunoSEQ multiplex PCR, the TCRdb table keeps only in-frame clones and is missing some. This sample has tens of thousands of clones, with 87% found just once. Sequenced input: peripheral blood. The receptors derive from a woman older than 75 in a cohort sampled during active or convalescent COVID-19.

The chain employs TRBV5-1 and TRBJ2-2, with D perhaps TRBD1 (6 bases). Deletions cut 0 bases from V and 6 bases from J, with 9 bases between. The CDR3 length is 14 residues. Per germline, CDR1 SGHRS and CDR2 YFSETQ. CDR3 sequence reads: CASSLGTVSGELFF. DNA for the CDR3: TGCGCCAGCAGCTTGGGGACAGTTTCCGGGGAGCTGTTTTTT.

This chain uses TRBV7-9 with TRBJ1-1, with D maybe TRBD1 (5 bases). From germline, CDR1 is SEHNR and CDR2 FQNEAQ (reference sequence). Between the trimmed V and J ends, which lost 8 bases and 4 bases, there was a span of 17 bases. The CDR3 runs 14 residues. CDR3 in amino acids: CASRGTGGGTEAFF. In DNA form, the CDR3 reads TGTGCCAGCCGGGGGACGGGGGGAGGCACTGAAGCTTTCTTT. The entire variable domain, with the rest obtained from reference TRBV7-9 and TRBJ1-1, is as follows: DTGVSQNPRHKITKRGQNVTFRCDPISEHNRLYWYRQTLGQGPEFLTYFQNEAQLEKSRLLSDRFSAERPKGSFSTLEIQRTEQGDSAMYLCASRGTGGGTEAFFGQGTRLTVV.

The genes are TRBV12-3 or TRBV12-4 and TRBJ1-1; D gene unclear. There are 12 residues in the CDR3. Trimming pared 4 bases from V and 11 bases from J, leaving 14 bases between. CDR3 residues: CASSSTVLWAFF. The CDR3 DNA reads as TGTGCCAGCAGTTCCACCGTACTGTGGGCTTTCTTT.

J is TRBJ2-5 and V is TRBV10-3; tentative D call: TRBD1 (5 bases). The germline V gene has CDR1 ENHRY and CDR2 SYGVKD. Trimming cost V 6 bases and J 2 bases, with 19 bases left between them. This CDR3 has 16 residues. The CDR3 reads CAISPGQGRLQETQYF. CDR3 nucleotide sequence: TGTGCCATCAGCCCCGGCCAGGGCCGTCTACAAGAGACCCAGTACTTC.

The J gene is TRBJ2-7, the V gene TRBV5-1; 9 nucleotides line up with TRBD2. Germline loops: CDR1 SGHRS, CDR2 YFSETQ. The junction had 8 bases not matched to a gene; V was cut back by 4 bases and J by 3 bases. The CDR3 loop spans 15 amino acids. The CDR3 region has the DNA TGCGCCAGCAGCGCTATACCGACTAGCGGCTACGAGCAGTACTTC. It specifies CASSAIPTSGYEQYF.

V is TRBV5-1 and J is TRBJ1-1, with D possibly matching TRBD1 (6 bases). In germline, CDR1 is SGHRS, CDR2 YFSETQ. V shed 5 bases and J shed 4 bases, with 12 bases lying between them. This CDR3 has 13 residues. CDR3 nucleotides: TGCGCCAGCAGAGCGGACAGACGCACTGAAGCTTTCTTT. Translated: CASRADRRTEAFF.

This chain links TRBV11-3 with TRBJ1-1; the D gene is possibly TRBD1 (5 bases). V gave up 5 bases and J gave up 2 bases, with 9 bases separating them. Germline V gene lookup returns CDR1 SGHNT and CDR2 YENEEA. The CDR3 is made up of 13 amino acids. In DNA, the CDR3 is TGTGCCAGCAGCGGCCAGGGTAACACTGAAGCTTTCTTT. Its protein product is CASSGQGNTEAFF. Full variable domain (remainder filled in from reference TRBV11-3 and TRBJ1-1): EAGVVQSPRYKIIEKKQPVAFWCNPISGHNTLYWYLQNLGQGPELLIRYENEEAVDDSQLPKDRFSAERLKGVDSTLKIQPAELGDSAVYLCASSGQGNTEAFFGQGTRLTVV.

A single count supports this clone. The CDR3 nucleotides are TGTGCCTGGAGTCCACCGGCGGGAAGAGGACAAGAGACCCAGTACTTC. This codes for CAWSPPAGRGQETQYF. The gene calls are TRBV30 and TRBJ2-5; tentatively, D is TRBD2 (6 bases). The length of the CDR3 is 16 residues. The V end was cut by 2 bases, the J end by 2 bases, with 18 bases between. Germline V gene data show CDR1 as GTSNPN and CDR2 as SVGIG (reference sequence). Combining the CDR3 with reference TRBV30 and TRBJ2-5 gives the whole variable domain SQTIHQWPATLVQPVGSPLSLECTVEGTSNPNLYWYRQAAGRGLQLLFYSVGIGQISSEVPQNLSASRPQDRQFILSSKKLLLSDSGFYLCAWSPPAGRGQETQYFGPGTRLLVL.

The CDR3 DNA sequence: TGTGCCAGCAGCTTAGGGGCGGCAGGGGATTACGAGCAGTACTTC. Its translation: CASSLGAAGDYEQYF. This rearrangement joins TRBV7-2 to TRBJ2-7; weak D call: TRBD1 (6 bases). Deletions cut 1 base from V and 4 bases from J, with 14 bases between. The CDR3 loop spans 15 amino acids. Germline V gene lookup returns CDR1 SGHTA and CDR2 FQGNSA.

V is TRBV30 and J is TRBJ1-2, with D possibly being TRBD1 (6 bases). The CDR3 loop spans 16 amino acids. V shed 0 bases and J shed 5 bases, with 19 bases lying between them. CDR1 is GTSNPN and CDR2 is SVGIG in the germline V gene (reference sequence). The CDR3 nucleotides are TGTGCCTGGAGTGTCCCCCGTCAGGGGCATTATTATGGCTACACCTTC. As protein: CAWSVPRQGHYYGYTF. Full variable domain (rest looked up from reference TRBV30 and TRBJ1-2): SQTIHQWPATLVQPVGSPLSLECTVEGTSNPNLYWYRQAAGRGLQLLFYSVGIGQISSEVPQNLSASRPQDRQFILSSKKLLLSDSGFYLCAWSVPRQGHYYGYTFGSGTRLTVV.

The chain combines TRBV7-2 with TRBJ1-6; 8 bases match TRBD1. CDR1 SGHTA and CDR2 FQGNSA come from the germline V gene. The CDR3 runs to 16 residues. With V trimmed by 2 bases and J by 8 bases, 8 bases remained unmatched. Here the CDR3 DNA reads TGTGCCAGCAGCTTATCCGGACAGGGCGGCTATTCACCCCTCCACTTT. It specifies CASSLSGQGGYSPLHF. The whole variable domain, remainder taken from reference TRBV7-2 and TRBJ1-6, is GAGVSQSPSNKVTEKGKDVELRCDPISGHTALYWYRQSLGQGLEFLIYFQGNSAPDKSGLPSDRFSAERTGGSVSTLTIQRTQQEDSAVYLCASSLSGQGGYSPLHFGNGTRLTVT.

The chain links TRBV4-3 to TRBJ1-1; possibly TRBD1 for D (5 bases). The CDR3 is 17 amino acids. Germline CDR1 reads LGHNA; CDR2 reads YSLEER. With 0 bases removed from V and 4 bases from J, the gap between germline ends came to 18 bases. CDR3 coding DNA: TGCGCCAGCAGCCAAGAACCCCCGGGACCGCGGGGCACTGAAGCTTTCTTT. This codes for CASSQEPPGPRGTEAFF.

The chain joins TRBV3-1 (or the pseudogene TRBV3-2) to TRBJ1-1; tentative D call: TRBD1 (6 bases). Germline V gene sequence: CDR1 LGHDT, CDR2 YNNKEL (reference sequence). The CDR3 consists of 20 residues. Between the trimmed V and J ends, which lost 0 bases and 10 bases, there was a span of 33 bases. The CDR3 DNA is TGTGCCAGCAGCCAAGATCCGCGGGGGGGCGGACAAAGAGCCTGTATCGGAGCTTTCTTT. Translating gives CASSQDPRGGGQRACIGAFF.

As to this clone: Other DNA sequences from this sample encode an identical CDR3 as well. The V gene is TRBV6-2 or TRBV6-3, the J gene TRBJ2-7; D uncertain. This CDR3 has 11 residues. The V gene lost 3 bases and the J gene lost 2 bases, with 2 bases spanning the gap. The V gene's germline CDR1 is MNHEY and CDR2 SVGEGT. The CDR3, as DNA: TGTGCCAGCAGTTATACCTACGAGCAGTACTTC. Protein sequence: CASSYTYEQYF.

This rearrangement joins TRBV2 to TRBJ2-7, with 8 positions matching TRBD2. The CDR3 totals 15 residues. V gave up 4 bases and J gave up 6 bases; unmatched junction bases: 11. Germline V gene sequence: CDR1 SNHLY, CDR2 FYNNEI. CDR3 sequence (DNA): TGTGCCAGCAGTGGAACTGGTAGCGGGACGGGCGAGCAGTACTTC. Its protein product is CASSGTGSGTGEQYF.

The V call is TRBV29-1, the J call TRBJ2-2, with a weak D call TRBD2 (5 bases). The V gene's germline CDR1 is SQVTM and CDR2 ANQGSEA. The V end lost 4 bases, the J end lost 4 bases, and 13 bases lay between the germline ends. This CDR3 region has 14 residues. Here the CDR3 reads CSVGVGVGTGELFF. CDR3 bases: TGCAGCGTTGGGGTCGGGGTCGGCACCGGGGAGCTGTTTTTT.